The 12 T cell receptor beta chains in this list originate from one sample, sequenced in a study of T cells expressing NK-cell markers. From its re-call of the 5' RACE reads, TCRdb lists each CDR3 protein once, without DNA. In total, the table holds fewer than 400,000 distinct CDR3 sequences. Sequenced input: blood T cells: a sorted CD56 or NKG2C T cell subset, CD4+ or CD8+ T cells, or bulk PBMC T cells (not recorded which). The source is a man aged 18 to 69 in good health.

The chain is built from TRBV28 and TRBJ2-7. The CDR3 has 16 residues. CDR1 MDHEN and CDR2 SYDVKM come from the germline V gene. CDR3 region: CASSLSSARLTYEQYF.

This chain uses TRBV6-2 or TRBV6-3 with TRBJ2-4; there is no DNA to check the TCRdb D call of TRBD2. Germline assignment: CDR1 MNHEY and CDR2 SVGEGT. The CDR3 is 16 amino acids. CDR3 protein: CASSYKAGGTKNIQYF.

The chain combines TRBV20-1 with TRBJ2-7; TCRdb lists TRBD1, though no DNA is available to test this call. The CDR3 sequence is 16 residues long. Germline V gives CDR1 DFQATT, CDR2 SNEGSKA (reference sequence). CDR3 region: CSARIPSGGDSYEQYF.

The chain uses TRBV7-9 and TRBJ2-1; TCRdb's D gene call, TRBD2, goes unchecked for lack of DNA. The CDR3 has 15 amino acids. Germline CDR1 is SEHNR and CDR2 is FQNEAQ (reference sequence). The CDR3 reads CASSSGLDLRNEQFF.

The V and J genes are TRBV12-3 or TRBV12-4 and TRBJ2-2; absent DNA, TCRdb's TRBD1 call cannot be checked. The CDR3 length is 14 residues. The CDR3 here is CASVRDLNTGELFF.

The V and J genes are TRBV7-2 and TRBJ2-3. This CDR3 spans 16 amino acids. Germline CDR1 SGHTA, CDR2 FQGNSA. CDR3 in amino acids: CASSKGLASSTDTQYF.

The rearrangement links TRBV6-5 to TRBJ1-1; TCRdb outputs TRBD1, but without DNA this stays unchecked. The germline V gene encodes CDR1 MNHEY and CDR2 SVGAGI. The CDR3 covers 15 residues. The CDR3 protein is CASSYEGGVLDEAFF.

The CDR3 is CASSVLMGKSNQPQHF. This rearrangement joins TRBV12-3 or TRBV12-4 to TRBJ1-5. This CDR3 is built from 16 residues.

The V and J genes are TRBV15 and TRBJ1-3; TCRdb calls TRBD1, which cannot be checked without DNA. Per the germline V gene, CDR1 is LNHNV and CDR2 is YYDKDF (reference sequence). The CDR3 has 16 residues. CDR3 sequence: CATSRPGVYTGNTIYF.

The chain has TRBV12-3 or TRBV12-4 and TRBJ1-5. This CDR3 has 16 amino acids. The CDR3 loop is CASSLVATGANQPQHF.

The chain joins TRBV5-1 to TRBJ2-5; TCRdb names TRBD1, which stays unverified in the absence of DNA. The CDR3 consists of 15 residues. The germline V gene encodes CDR1 SGHRS and CDR2 YFSETQ. This CDR3 is CASSPWGQGQETQYF.

This chain connects TRBV20-1 to TRBJ2-5; TCRdb lists TRBD2, though no DNA is available to test this call. This CDR3 comprises 18 residues. Germline assignment: CDR1 DFQATT and CDR2 SNEGSKA (reference sequence). The CDR3 loop reads CSAFSHIASGGHQETQYF.